This TCR beta chain was profiled in a study of beta chain features in type 1 diabetes. General observations from the study: Within each of all four CD4+ subsets, Type 1 diabetes patients had TCRB CDR3s that were moderately but significantly shorter. Type 1 diabetes patients had VDJ junctions that carried fewer insertions and more deletions. Sequencing the cDNA could make cells with high TCR expression show up more than they should.

Trimming removed 1 base at V and 7 bases at J, with 16 bases between. CDR3 length: 15 residues. Germline V gene sequence: CDR1 MNHEY, CDR2 SVGAGI. Only a few counts were recorded for this clone. What it binds is not known. The sequenced template was cDNA made from the entire isolated RNA. Clones were sequenced by immunoSEQ multiplex PCR, and TCRdb holds only the in-frame ones, with some missing. There are fewer than 350,000 clones in the sample; roughly 15% occur only once, and less than 0.02% lies in the top ten. Each of the CD4+ naive, central memory, regulatory and stem cell-like memory populations was sorted via CD45RO/CCR7/CD25/CD127/CD95/CD27.

This TCR was recovered from a man aged 18 to 29 with type 1 diabetes. The chain joins TRBV6-5 to TRBJ2-5, with D possibly matching TRBD2 (5 bases). The sample taken for sequencing was naive CD4+ T cells from blood. CDR3 nucleotides: TGTGCCAGCAGTTACTGGCGGGCTCCGGACGGGACCCAGTACTTC. This encodes CASSYWRAPDGTQYF.